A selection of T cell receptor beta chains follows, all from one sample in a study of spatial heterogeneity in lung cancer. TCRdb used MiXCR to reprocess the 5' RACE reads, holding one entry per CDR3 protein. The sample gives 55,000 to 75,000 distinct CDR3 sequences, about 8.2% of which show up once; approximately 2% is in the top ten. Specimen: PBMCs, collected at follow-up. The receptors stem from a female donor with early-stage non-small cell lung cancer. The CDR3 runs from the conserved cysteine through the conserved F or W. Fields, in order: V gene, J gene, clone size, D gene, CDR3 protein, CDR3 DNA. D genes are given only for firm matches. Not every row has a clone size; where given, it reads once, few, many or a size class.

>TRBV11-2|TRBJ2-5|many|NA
CASSQAGETQYF
TGTGCCAGCAGCCAGGCTGGTGAGACCCAGTACTTC
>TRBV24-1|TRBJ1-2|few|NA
CATTGNSGYGYTF
TGTGCCACCACAGGAAATTCGGGCTATGGCTACACCTTC
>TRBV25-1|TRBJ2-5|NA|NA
CASSGTDLWQETQYF
TGTGCCAGCAGTGGAACGGACCTCTGGCAAGAGACCCAGTACTTC
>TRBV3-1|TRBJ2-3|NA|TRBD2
CASSRRTSGIYTDTQYF
TGTGCCAGCAGCCGAAGGACTAGCGGGATCTACACAGATACGCAGTATTTT
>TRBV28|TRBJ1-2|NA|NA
CASSLFLGGYTF
TGTGCCAGCAGTTTATTCCTTGGGGGCTACACCTTC
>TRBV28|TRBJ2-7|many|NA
CASRPGPSYEQYF
TGTGCCAGCAGGCCGGGCCCCTCCTACGAGCAGTACTTC
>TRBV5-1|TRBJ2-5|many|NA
CASSLFSDQETQYF
TGCGCCAGCAGCTTGTTTTCGGACCAAGAGACCCAGTACTTC
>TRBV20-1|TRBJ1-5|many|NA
CSARQGDGQPQHF
TGCAGTGCTAGGCAGGGTGACGGTCAGCCCCAGCATTTT
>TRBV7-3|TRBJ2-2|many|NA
CASSLLGTGELFF
TGTGCCAGCAGCTTACTCGGCACCGGGGAGCTGTTTTTT
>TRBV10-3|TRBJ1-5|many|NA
CAISESGNQPQHF
TGTGCCATCAGTGAGTCTGGGAATCAGCCCCAGCATTTT
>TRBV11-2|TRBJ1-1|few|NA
CASSLDWTGTEAFF
TGTGCCAGCAGCTTAGATTGGACGGGCACTGAAGCTTTCTTT
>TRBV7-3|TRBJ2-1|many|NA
CASSSGDLSYNEQFF
TGTGCCAGCAGCTCCGGGGATCTCTCCTACAATGAGCAGTTCTTC
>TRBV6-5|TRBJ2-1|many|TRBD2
CASSYSLAGGYEQFF
TGTGCCAGCAGTTACTCGTTAGCGGGAGGCTATGAGCAGTTCTTC
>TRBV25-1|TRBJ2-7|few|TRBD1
CASRRTGGYEQYF
TGTGCCAGCAGAAGGACAGGTGGTTACGAGCAGTACTTC
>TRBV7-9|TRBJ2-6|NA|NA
CASTKWGPGSGKGANVLTF
TGTGCCAGCACCAAGTGGGGGCCTGGGTCAGGGAAAGGGGCCAACGTCCTGACTTTC
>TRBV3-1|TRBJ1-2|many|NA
CASSQEEISGLSPGYTF
TGTGCCAGCAGCCAAGAAGAGATCAGTGGCCTTAGCCCTGGCTACACCTTC
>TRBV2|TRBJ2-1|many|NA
CAILHGRNEQFF
TGTGCCATCCTCCACGGCCGCAATGAGCAGTTCTTC
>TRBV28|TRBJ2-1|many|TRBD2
CASSSQAGRGYNEQFF
TGTGCCAGCAGTTCACAAGCGGGACGTGGGTACAATGAGCAGTTCTTC
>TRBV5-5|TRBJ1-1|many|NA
CASSSTWTENTEAFF
TGTGCCAGCAGCTCAACCTGGACAGAGAACACTGAAGCTTTCTTT
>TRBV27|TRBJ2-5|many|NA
CASKQDSHGEETQYF
TGTGCCAGCAAGCAGGATTCTCACGGGGAAGAGACCCAGTACTTC
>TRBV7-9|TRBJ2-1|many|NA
CASSLELEQFF
TGTGCCAGCAGCTTAGAACTGGAGCAGTTCTTC
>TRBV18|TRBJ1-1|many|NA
CASSPTVMGTEAFF
TGTGCCAGCTCACCGACGGTTATGGGCACTGAAGCTTTCTTT
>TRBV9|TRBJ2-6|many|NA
CASSVVSGANVLTF
TGTGCCAGCAGCGTAGTCTCTGGGGCCAACGTCCTGACTTTC
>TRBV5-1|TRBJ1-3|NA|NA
CASSFSGEGNTIYF
TGCGCCAGCAGCTTTTCAGGGGAAGGAAACACCATATATTTT
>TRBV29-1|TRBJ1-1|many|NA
CSAFLGSNTEAFF
TGCAGCGCGTTCCTCGGATCGAACACTGAAGCTTTCTTT
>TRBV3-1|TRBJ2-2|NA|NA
CASSRSGTGELFF
TGTGCCAGCAGCCGCTCGGGCACCGGGGAGCTGTTTTTT
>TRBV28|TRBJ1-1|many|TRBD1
CASSSPQGTGVNTEAFF
TGTGCCAGCAGTTCGCCCCAGGGGACAGGGGTGAACACTGAAGCTTTCTTT
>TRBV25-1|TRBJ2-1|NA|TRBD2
CASSRLNSGDEQFF
TGTGCCAGCAGTCGACTTAATAGCGGGGATGAGCAGTTCTTC
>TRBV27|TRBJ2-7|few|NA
CASSSQMRERPREQYF
TGTGCCAGCAGTTCCCAGATGAGGGAGCGACCGAGGGAGCAGTACTTC
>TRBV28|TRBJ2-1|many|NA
CASSQTSYRANEQFF
TGTGCCAGCAGCCAGACTAGCTACAGGGCTAATGAGCAGTTCTTC
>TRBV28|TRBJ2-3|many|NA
CASSFVGTDTQYF
TGTGCCAGCAGTTTCGTCGGCACAGATACGCAGTATTTT
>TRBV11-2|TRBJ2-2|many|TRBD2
CASSQSTSGRTGELFF
TGTGCCAGCAGCCAATCGACTAGCGGGAGAACCGGGGAGCTGTTTTTT
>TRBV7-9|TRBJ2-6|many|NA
CASSLFPGHSVSGANVLTF
TGTGCCAGCAGCTTATTCCCGGGACACTCCGTCTCTGGGGCCAACGTCCTGACTTTC
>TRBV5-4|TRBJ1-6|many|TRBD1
CASSFDRDSPLHF
TGTGCCAGCAGCTTTGACAGGGATTCACCCCTCCACTTT
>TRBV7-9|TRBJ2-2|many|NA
CASSLDAPGELFF
TGTGCCAGCAGCTTAGATGCCCCCGGGGAGCTGTTTTTT
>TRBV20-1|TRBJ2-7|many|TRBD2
CSAPGLAGEVRGRQYF
TGCAGTGCCCCGGGACTAGCGGGAGAGGTCCGCGGAAGGCAGTACTTC
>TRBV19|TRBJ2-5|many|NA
CASSTSREAGEYF
TGTGCCAGTAGTACCTCCCGGGAAGCTGGGGAGTACTTC
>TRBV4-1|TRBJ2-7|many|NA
CASSQDGQSIYEQYF
TGCGCCAGCAGCCAAGACGGACAATCAATCTACGAGCAGTACTTC
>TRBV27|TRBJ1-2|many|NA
CASSFGIGQTGYGYTF
TGTGCCAGCAGTTTTGGGATCGGACAGACAGGCTATGGCTACACCTTC
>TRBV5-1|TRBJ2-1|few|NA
CASSSGGSSYNEQFF
TGCGCCAGCAGCTCTGGGGGAAGCTCCTACAATGAGCAGTTCTTC
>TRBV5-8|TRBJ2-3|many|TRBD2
CASSFVTGTSGSLADTQYF
TGTGCCAGCAGCTTTGTCACCGGGACTAGCGGGAGTTTGGCAGATACGCAGTATTTT
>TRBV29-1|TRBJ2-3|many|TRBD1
CSIRQGVVTDTQYF
TGCAGCATCAGACAGGGTGTGGTCACAGATACGCAGTATTTT
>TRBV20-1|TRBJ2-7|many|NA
CSARSGQSYEQYF
TGCAGTGCTAGATCGGGGCAATCCTACGAGCAGTACTTC
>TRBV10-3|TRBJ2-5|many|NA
CAIRVPGKKEETQYF
TGTGCCATCAGGGTCCCGGGGAAGAAGGAAGAGACCCAGTACTTC
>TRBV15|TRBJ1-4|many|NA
CATSIGQDNEKLFF
TGTGCCACCAGCATTGGGCAGGATAATGAAAAACTGTTTTTT
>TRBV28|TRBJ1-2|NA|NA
CASSLQRQNGYTF
TGTGCCAGCAGTTTACAGAGACAGAATGGCTACACCTTC
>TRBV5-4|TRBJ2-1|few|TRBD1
CASSLERGTAKQFF
TGTGCCAGCAGCTTAGAGAGAGGGACAGCGAAGCAGTTCTTC
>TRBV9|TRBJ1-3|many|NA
CASSPTPTGNTIYF
TGTGCCAGCAGTCCCACTCCAACTGGAAACACCATATATTTT
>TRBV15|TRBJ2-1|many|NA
CATSRYRDTHNEQFF
TGTGCCACCAGCAGATACCGGGACACCCACAATGAGCAGTTCTTC
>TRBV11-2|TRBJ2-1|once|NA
CASSSPGGVDNEQFF
TGTGCCAGCAGCTCCCCCGGGGGCGTAGACAATGAGCAGTTCTTC
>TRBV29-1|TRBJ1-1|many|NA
CSVESTEAFF
TGCAGCGTTGAGAGCACTGAAGCTTTCTTT
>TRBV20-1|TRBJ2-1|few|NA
CSAPDYNEQFF
TGCAGTGCCCCGGACTACAATGAGCAGTTCTTC
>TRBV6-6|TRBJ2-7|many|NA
CASSQGDTSYEQYF
TGTGCCAGCAGTCAAGGGGACACCTCCTACGAGCAGTACTTC
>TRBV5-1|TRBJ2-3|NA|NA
CASSLDTPSTDTQYF
TGCGCCAGCAGCTTGGACACCCCTAGCACAGATACGCAGTATTTT
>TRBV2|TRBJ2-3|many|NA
CASTGRDTDTQYF
TGTGCCAGCACCGGGCGGGATACAGATACGCAGTATTTT
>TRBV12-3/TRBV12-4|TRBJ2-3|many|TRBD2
CASSLLRPAGVGTDTQYF
TGTGCCAGCAGTTTATTGAGGCCAGCGGGAGTTGGCACAGATACGCAGTATTTT
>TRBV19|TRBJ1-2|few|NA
CASSLADGPNYGYTF
TGTGCCAGTAGCCTGGCTGACGGTCCTAACTATGGCTACACCTTC
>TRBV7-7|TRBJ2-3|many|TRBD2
CASSLGASGSADTQYF
TGTGCTAGCAGCTTAGGGGCTAGCGGGAGTGCAGATACGCAGTATTTT
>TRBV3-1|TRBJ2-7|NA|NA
CASSPRLSPPYEQYF
TGTGCCAGCAGCCCAAGGCTGTCACCCCCCTACGAGCAGTACTTC